One T cell receptor beta chain is described in this entry. Possible read error: a much larger clone is one base away. The CDR3 runs to 18 residues. J gave up 0 bases and V 1 base, and 9 bases lay outside the gene matches. Germline V gene sequence: CDR1 LNHNV, CDR2 YYDKDF (reference sequence). Preparation of the TCRbeta library was carried out with unique molecular identifiers. Each CDR3 protein is one row after TCRdb ran MiXCR on the PCR reads. The top ten clones hold about 4.6% of a sample with 780,000 or so distinct CDR3 sequences, 15% to 20% of them seen once. This entry comes from a study of T-cell reconstitution after alpha-beta-depleted transplantation in children.

V is TRBV15 and J is TRBJ2-5; TRBD2 agrees at 9 bases. Material: PBMCs, mostly from graft donor cells, obtained 360 days after TCRalphabeta/CD19-depleted stem cell transplant. This TCR was recovered from a male patient between 10 and 17 years old who had a stem cell transplant for acute lymphoblastic leukemia, so the T cells may come from the graft donor. CDR3 in DNA: TGTGCCACCAGCAGAGTAAGACTAGCGGTGACCAACCAAGAGACCCAGTACTTC. Amino acid sequence: CATSRVRLAVTNQETQYF.